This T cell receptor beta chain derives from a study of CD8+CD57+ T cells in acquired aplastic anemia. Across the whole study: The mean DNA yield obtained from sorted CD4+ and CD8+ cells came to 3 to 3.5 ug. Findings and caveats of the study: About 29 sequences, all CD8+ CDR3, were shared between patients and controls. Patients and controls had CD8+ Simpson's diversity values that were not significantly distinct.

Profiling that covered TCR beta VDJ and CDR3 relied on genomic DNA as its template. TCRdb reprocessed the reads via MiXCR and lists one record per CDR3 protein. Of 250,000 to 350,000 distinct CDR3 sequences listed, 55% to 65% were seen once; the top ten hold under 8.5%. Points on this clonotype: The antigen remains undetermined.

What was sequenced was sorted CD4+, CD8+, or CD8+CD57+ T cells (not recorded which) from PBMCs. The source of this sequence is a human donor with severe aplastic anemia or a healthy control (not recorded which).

CDR3 region: CATSRGGQGGNTEAFF. CDR3 nucleotide sequence: TGTGCCACCAGCAGAGGAGGACAGGGAGGGAACACTGAAGCTTTCTTT. The chain is built from TRBV15 and TRBJ1-1; 8 positions agree with TRBD1. Per the germline V gene, CDR1 is LNHNV and CDR2 is YYDKDF (reference sequence). V gave up 1 base and J gave up 1 base; unmatched junction bases: 5. CDR3 length: 16 residues.